This T cell receptor beta chain was profiled in a study of identifying expanded T cells in peripheral blood. Whole-study findings and limits: Across healthy donors, higher total template counts meant significantly greater approximately two-week count variance. Differentially abundant clones: roughly 1.3 between replicates, 16.4 at roughly 15 days, roughly 18 at four.

As to this clone: Its antigen remains unknown.

CDR1 is PRHDT, CDR2 FYEKMQ, per germline (reference sequence). Trimming took 5 bases from V and 3 from J, leaving 7 bases between them. This CDR3 has 12 residues. Here immunoSEQ multiplex PCR was the method, and the copy in TCRdb shows in-frame clones only, minus some. The table includes about 47,000 clones, roughly 80% detected once. Healthy donors had no documented immune events, such as infections, while sampled. The sample taken for sequencing was blood. The V gene is TRBV13, the J gene TRBJ1-2; no firm D call. The receptor was isolated from a person aged 18 to 70 in good health. The CDR3 loop reads CASSERDYGYTF. CDR3 sequence (DNA): TGTGCCAGCAGCGAAAGAGACTATGGCTACACCTTC. Drawing the rest from reference TRBV13 and TRBJ1-2, the complete variable domain is AAGVIQSPRHLIKEKRETATLKCYPIPRHDTVYWYQQGPGQDPQFLISFYEKMQSDKGSIPDRFSAQQFSDYHSELNMSSLELGDSALYFCASSERDYGYTFGSGTRLTVV.